This TCR beta chain came from a study of alternative splicing in chronic myeloid leukemia remission (dated by TCRdb to the early 2020s). In the study overall: RNA sequencing was used to profile peripheral blood obtained from chronic-phase CML patients at diagnosis and at remission, and the resulting profiles were compared with those of healthy donors. The median age was about 54 years at diagnosis and roughly 56 at remission, while healthy controls had a median age of 37. Female/male counts were 11/5 for diagnosis samples, 8/3 for remission samples and 2/4 for controls. Trizol was used to extract total RNA from peripheral blood mononuclear cells of diagnosis, remission and control samples.

The germline V gene sets CDR1 to SQVTM and CDR2 to ANQGSEA. The CDR3 starts with the cysteine, ends with the phenylalanine, and has 10 residues. The protein alone is recorded here. The receptor library was made with bulk RNA-seq. The TruSeq Stranded RNA sample prep kit was used to generate libraries of poly-A-enriched mRNA from an input of approximately 0.94 ug total RNA. Every sample was sequenced in triplicate, with paired-end sequencing run on a HiSeq 2500. Each mate in the RNA-seq data had a read length of 125 nucleotides. In the original analysis: After trimming, reads were aligned to hg38 using STAR v2.7, and quality control was handled by FASTQC, RSeQC and multiqc. Salmon 0.14.1 was used to quantify gene expression levels as transcripts per million (TPM). The results of principal component analysis suggested that neither trial, library batch, sequencing batch, treatment regimen nor sex drove the transcriptomic profiles. The reads underwent TCRdb reprocessing, giving one record for each CDR3 protein sequence and no DNA. The V and J calls, along with clone size, are taken from TCRdb and not from the paper's own processing. In this sample the table shows 330 or so distinct CDR3 sequences, 95% to 98% of which occur a single time. About 8% of the sample is in the top ten clones.

What the study reported, not specific to this receptor: Blood cell composition varied strongly between timepoints, moving from enrichment of myeloid progenitors at diagnosis to enrichment of mature lymphoid cells at remission. At remission, blood cell composition was reshaped to resemble that of the lymphoid cell-enriched normal controls.

Roughly 6 healthy donors provided peripheral blood as normal controls. Remarks on this clonotype: Its antigen target is currently unknown.

The receptor was derived from a person aged 30 to 50 in good health. The chain is assembled from TRBV29-1 and TRBJ2-1. The sequencing sample was made of PBMCs. The CDR3 has the sequence CSVESREQFF.